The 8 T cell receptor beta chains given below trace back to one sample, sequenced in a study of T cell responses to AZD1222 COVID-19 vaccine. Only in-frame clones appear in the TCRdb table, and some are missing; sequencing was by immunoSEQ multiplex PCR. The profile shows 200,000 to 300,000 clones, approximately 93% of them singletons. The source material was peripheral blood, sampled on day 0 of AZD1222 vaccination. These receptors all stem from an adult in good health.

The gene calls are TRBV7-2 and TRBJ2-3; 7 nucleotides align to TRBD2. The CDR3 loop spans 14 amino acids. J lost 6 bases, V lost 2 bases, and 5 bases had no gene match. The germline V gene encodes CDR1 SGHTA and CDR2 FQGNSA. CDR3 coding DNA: TGTGCCAGCAGCTTACTAGGACTAGATGATACGCAGTATTTT. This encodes CASSLLGLDDTQYF.

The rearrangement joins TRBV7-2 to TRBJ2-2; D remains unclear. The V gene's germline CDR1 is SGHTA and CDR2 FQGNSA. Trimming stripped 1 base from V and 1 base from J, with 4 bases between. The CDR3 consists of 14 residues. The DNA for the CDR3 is TGTGCCAGCAGCTTAGTGGGGAACACCGGGGAGCTGTTTTTT. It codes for CASSLVGNTGELFF.

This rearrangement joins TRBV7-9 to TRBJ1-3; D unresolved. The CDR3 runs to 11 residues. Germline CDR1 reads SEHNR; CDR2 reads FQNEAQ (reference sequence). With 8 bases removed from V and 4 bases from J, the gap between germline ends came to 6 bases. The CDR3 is CASGSGNTIYF. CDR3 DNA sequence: TGTGCCAGCGGGTCCGGAAACACCATATATTTT.

This CDR3 is CASSYSGARNTEAFF. CDR3 bases: TGTGCCAGCAGTTACTCAGGAGCTCGGAACACTGAAGCTTTCTTT. The chain recombines TRBV6-5 with TRBJ1-1; no reliable D call. CDR1 is MNHEY and CDR2 is SVGAGI in the germline V gene. Between the trimmed V and J ends, which lost 0 bases and 1 base, there was a span of 9 bases. The CDR3 is 15 amino acids.

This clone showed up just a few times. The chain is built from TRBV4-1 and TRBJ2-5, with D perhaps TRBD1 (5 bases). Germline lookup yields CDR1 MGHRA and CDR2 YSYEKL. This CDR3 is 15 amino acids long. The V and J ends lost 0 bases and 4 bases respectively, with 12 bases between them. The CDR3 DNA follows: TGCGCCAGCAGCCAAGAAAGGGGATCGCGAGAGACCCAGTACTTC. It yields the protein CASSQERGSRETQYF.

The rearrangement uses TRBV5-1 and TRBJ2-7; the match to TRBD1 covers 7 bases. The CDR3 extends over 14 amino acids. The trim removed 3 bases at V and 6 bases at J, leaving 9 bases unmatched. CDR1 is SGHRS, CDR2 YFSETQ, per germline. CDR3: CASSSRQGSAEQYF. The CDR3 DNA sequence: TGCGCCAGCAGCTCCCGACAGGGTTCGGCCGAGCAGTACTTC.

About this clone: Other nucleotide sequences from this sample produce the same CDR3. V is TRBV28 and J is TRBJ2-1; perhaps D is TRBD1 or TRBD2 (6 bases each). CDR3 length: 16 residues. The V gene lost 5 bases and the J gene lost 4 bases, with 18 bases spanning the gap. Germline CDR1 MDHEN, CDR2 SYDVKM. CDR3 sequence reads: CASSLKGRGGYNEQFF. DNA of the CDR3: TGTGCCAGCAGTCTGAAGGGCAGGGGAGGTTACAATGAGCAGTTCTTC.

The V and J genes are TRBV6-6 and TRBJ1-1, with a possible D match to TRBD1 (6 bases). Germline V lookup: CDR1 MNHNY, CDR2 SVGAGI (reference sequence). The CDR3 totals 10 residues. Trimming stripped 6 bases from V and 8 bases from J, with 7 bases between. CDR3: CASRGTEAFF. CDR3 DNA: TGTGCCAGCAGGGGGACAGAAGCTTTCTTT.